A selection of T cell receptor beta chains follows, all from one sample in a study of OX40 agonist ivuxolimab in advanced cancers. Assay used: immunoSEQ multiplex PCR; TCRdb lists only in-frame clones, some missing. The sample includes tens of thousands of clones, about 90% of them seen just once. The sample consisted of CD4+ or CD8+ T cells sorted from blood, taken in a trial of the OX40 agonist ivuxolimab. The source is an adult with an advanced solid tumor such as melanoma, head and neck, liver or kidney cancer. Each CDR3 is given with its conserved first and last residue. Each record gives: J gene, V gene, CDR3 length, CDR3 protein.

TRBJ2-3	TRBV10-2	14	CASTRDFLTDTQYF
TRBJ2-7	TRBV7-2	15	CASSLEGGRGREQYF
TRBJ2-5	TRBV5-1	16	CASSMALAGDQETQYF
TRBJ2-1	TRBV29-1	13	CSVVTGGYNEQFF
TRBJ2-7	TRBV11-2	13	CASSPPAAYEQYF
TRBJ2-1	TRBV10-2	14	CASSSDRGYNEQFF
TRBJ2-1	TRBV5-6	15	CASATGQSSYNEQFF
TRBJ2-1	TRBV28	14	CASQQGASYNEQFF
TRBJ2-7	TRBV29-1	13	CSVEARQGYEQYF
.	TRBV28	15	CASSPGTGGNYEQYF
TRBJ2-7	TRBV7-6	15	CASSFLAGGVFEQYF
TRBJ2-2	TRBV7-2	16	CASSPRLAGDTGELFF
TRBJ2-7	TRBV18	13	CASSPKDRGVQYF
TRBJ2-5	TRBV2	15	CASRASGATGETQYF
TRBJ2-1	TRBV5-4	17	CASSARQGEVSYNEQFF
TRBJ1-2	TRBV28	14	CASSPGQGPYGYTF
TRBJ2-5	TRBV28	14	CASSLVGREETQYF
TRBJ1-5	TRBV7-2	14	CASSPGRTSQPQHF
TRBJ2-2	TRBV21-1	18	CASSLLRGLAGNTGELFF
TRBJ1-1	TRBV7-9	15	CASSLRVPLLAEAFF
TRBJ1-2	TRBV6-1	15	CASSEAYGRNYGYTF
TRBJ2-5	TRBV7-8	14	CASGKGTDKETQYF
TRBJ1-2	TRBV18	14	CASSPGTGDYGYTF
TRBJ2-1	TRBV7-2	16	CASSPSRLAGDNEQFF
TRBJ1-6	TRBV6-4	15	CASRPTANYNSPLHF
TRBJ2-5	TRBV4-2	18	CASSPLRHSDLVQETQYF
TRBJ2-1	TRBV30	14	CAWEKSGKKNEQFF
TRBJ1-3	TRBV7-2	15	CASSLQGRTGNTIYF
TRBJ1-4	TRBV2	14	CASGLGKEDEKLFF
TRBJ2-7	TRBV6-5	14	CASSYVAGVSEQYF
TRBJ1-1	TRBV25-1	14	CASRPKTGLAEAFF
TRBJ1-1	TRBV19	15	CASSIDLRVKTEAFF
TRBJ1-2	TRBV15	17	CATSRDGQPMANYGYTF
TRBJ1-4	TRBV5-1	13	CASSGRLGEKLFF
TRBJ2-3	TRBV30	15	CAWRRDGGSTDTQYF
TRBJ2-6	TRBV7-8	19	CASSARAWLGGSGANVLTF
TRBJ2-3	TRBV10-3	15	CAISPAGGSTDTQYF
TRBJ2-5	TRBV7-2	15	CASSSRRDRTETQYF
TRBJ1-2	TRBV6-1	16	CASSEAGGQGKNGYTF
TRBJ1-2	TRBV5-4	13	CASSLGQAWGYTF
TRBJ2-3	TRBV5-1	16	CASSLAGGPGTDTQYF